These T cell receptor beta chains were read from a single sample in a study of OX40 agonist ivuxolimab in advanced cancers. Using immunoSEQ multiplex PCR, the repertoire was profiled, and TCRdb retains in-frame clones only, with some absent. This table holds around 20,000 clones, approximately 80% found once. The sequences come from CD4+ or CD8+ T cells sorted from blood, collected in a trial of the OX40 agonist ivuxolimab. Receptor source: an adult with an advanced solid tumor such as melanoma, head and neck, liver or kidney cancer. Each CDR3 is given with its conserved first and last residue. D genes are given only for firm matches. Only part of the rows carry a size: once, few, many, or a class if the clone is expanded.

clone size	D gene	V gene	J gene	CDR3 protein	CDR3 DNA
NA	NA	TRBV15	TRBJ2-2	CATSIGGVDTGELFF	TGTGCCACCAGCATTGGGGGCGTGGATACCGGGGAGCTGTTTTTT
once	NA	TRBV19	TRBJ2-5	CASSIEVVGGAGVPGPQYF	TGTGCCAGTAGTATAGAGGTGGTGGGGGGCGCTGGTGTCCCCGGGCCCCAGTACTTC
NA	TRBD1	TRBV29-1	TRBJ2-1	CSVEPRGPNEQFF	TGCAGCGTTGAACCCAGGGGGCCAAATGAGCAGTTCTTC
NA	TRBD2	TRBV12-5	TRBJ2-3	CASGFTSGNTDTQYF	TGTGCTAGTGGTTTCACTAGCGGGAACACAGATACGCAGTATTTT
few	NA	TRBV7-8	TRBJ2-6	CASSLDWLKGGSGANVLTF	TGTGCCAGCAGCTTAGATTGGCTGAAAGGTGGTTCTGGGGCCAACGTCCTGACTTTC
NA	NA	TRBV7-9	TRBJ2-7	CASSSAQDEQYF	TGTGCCAGCAGCTCAGCCCAGGACGAGCAGTACTTC
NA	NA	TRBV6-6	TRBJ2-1	CASSYSLGTNEQFF	TGTGCCAGCAGTTACTCGCTGGGGACCAATGAGCAGTTCTTC
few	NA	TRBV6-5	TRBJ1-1	CASGREGTEAFF	TGTGCCAGCGGTCGGGAGGGAACTGAAGCTTTCTTT
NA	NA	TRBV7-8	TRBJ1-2	CASSWGRGYGYTF	TGTGCCAGCAGCTGGGGGCGAGGCTATGGCTACACCTTC
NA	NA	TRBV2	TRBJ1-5	CASSEWLGGDQPQHF	TGTGCCAGCAGTGAATGGCTGGGGGGGGATCAGCCCCAGCATTTT
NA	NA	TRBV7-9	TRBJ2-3	CASSPELGTDTQYF	TGTGCCAGCAGCCCGGAATTGGGCACAGATACGCAGTATTTT
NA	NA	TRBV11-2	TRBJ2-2	CASSLGGGAGELFF	TGTGCCAGCAGCTTAGGAGGCGGAGCCGGGGAGCTGTTTTTT
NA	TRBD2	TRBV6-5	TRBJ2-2	CASRPGLGSTGELFF	TGTGCCAGCAGGCCCGGACTAGGTAGCACCGGGGAGCTGTTTTTT
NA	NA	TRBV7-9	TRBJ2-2	CASSYTSSGTGELFF	TGTGCCAGCAGCTACACTAGCTCGGGCACCGGGGAGCTGTTTTTT
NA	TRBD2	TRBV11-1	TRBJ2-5	CASSLDSSTSGYQETQYF	TGTGCCAGCAGCTTAGATTCCTCCACTAGCGGGTACCAAGAGACCCAGTACTTC
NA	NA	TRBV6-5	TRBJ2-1	CASSHEQFF	TGTGCCAGCTCCCATGAGCAGTTCTTC
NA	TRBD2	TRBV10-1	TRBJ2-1	CASSESGTSGLSNEQFF	TGCGCCAGCAGTGAGTCGGGGACTAGCGGGTTGAGTAATGAGCAGTTCTTC
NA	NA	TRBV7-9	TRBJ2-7	CASRGRDRGYEQYF	TGTGCCAGCAGAGGCCGGGACCGAGGCTACGAGCAGTACTTC
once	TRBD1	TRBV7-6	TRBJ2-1	CASSSITRDRVFF	TGTGCCAGCAGCTCCATTACCCGGGACAGGGTGTTCTTC
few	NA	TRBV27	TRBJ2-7	CASSLLQGREQYF	TGTGCCAGCAGTTTACTTCAAGGGCGAGAGCAGTACTTC
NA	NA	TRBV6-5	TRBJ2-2	CASSYSGDSGELFF	TGTGCCAGCAGTTACTCGGGTGACAGCGGGGAGCTGTTTTTT
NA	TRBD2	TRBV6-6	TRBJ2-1	CASISNGGGSYNEQFF	TGTGCCAGCATCTCAAACGGGGGGGGCTCCTACAATGAGCAGTTCTTC
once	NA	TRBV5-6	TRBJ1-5	CASSLAGPSNQPQHF	TGTGCCAGCAGCTTGGCAGGACCTAGCAATCAGCCCCAGCATTTT
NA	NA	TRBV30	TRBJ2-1	CAWSEIGNEQFF	TGTGCCTGGAGTGAGATTGGGAATGAGCAGTTCTTC
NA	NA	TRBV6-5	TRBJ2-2	CASIGRRNTGELFF	TGTGCCAGCATAGGACGGAGAAACACCGGGGAGCTGTTTTTT
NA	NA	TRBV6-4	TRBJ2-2	CASSHGSNTGELFF	TGTGCCAGCAGTCACGGATCGAACACCGGGGAGCTGTTTTTT
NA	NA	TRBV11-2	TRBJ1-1	CASSPGAGTEAFF	TGTGCCAGCAGCCCGGGGGCGGGGACTGAAGCTTTCTTT
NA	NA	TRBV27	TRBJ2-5	CASSFGGQETQYF	TGTGCCAGCAGTTTCGGGGGACAAGAGACCCAGTACTTC
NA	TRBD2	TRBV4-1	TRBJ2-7	CASSQALAGGSYEQYF	TGCGCCAGCAGCCAAGCGCTAGCGGGGGGCTCCTACGAGCAGTACTTC
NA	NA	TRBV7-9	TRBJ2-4	CASSLATRAPPNIQYF	TGTGCCAGCAGCTTAGCTACCCGGGCCCCGCCAAACATTCAGTACTTC
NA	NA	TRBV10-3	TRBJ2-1	CAISESEGNGRLEQFF	TGTGCCATCAGTGAGTCCGAGGGTAACGGGCGGTTAGAGCAGTTCTTC
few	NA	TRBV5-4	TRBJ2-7	CASSFPRLVSYEQYF	TGTGCCAGCAGCTTCCCAAGACTAGTTTCCTACGAGCAGTACTTC
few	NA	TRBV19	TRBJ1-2	CASTRPGVYGGYTF	TGTGCCAGTACCAGACCGGGGGTGTACGGTGGCTACACCTTC
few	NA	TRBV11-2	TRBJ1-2	CASSHGATYGYTF	TGTGCCAGCAGTCACGGGGCTACCTATGGCTACACCTTC
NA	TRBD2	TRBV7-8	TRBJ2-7	CASSTPGLAGGGDYEQYF	TGTGCCAGCAGCACACCGGGACTAGCGGGAGGAGGAGACTACGAGCAGTACTTC
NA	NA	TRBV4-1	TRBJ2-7	CASSQDRQSAYEQYF	TGCGCCAGCAGCCAAGATCGCCAGTCGGCCTACGAGCAGTACTTC
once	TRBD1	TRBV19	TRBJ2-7	CASSMQGAPKEQYF	TGTGCCAGTAGTATGCAGGGGGCCCCCAAGGAGCAGTACTTC
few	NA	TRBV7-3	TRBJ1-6	CASSLTGRGYSPLHF	TGTGCCAGCAGCTTAACTGGCAGGGGATACTCACCCCTCCACTTT
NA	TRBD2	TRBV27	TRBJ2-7	CASSLGTSWPLGEQYF	TGTGCCAGCAGTTTGGGGACTAGCTGGCCCCTGGGGGAGCAGTACTTC
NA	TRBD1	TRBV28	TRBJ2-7	CASSQMTGGPSYEQYF	TGTGCCAGCAGTCAAATGACAGGGGGGCCCTCCTACGAGCAGTACTTC
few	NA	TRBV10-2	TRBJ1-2	CASTKHPNYGYTF	TGCGCCAGCACCAAACACCCTAACTATGGCTACACCTTC
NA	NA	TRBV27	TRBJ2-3	CASQRFSDTQYF	TGTGCCAGCCAGCGATTCTCAGATACGCAGTATTTT
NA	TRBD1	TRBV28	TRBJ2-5	CASLPSWDRQETQYF	TGTGCCAGCCTCCCCAGCTGGGACAGGCAAGAGACCCAGTACTTC
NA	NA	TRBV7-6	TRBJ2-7	CASTPPEAPYEQYF	TGTGCCAGCACCCCCCCTGAGGCACCCTACGAGCAGTACTTC
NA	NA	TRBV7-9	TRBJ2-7	CASSLATASYEQYF	TGTGCCAGCAGCTTAGCCACGGCCTCCTACGAGCAGTACTTC
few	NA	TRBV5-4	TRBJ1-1	CASSLVAGVTEAFF	TGTGCCAGCAGCTTGGTAGCTGGGGTCACTGAAGCTTTCTTT
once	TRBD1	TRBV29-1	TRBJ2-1	CSVEVRGNEQFF	TGCAGCGTTGAAGTCAGGGGGAATGAGCAGTTCTTC